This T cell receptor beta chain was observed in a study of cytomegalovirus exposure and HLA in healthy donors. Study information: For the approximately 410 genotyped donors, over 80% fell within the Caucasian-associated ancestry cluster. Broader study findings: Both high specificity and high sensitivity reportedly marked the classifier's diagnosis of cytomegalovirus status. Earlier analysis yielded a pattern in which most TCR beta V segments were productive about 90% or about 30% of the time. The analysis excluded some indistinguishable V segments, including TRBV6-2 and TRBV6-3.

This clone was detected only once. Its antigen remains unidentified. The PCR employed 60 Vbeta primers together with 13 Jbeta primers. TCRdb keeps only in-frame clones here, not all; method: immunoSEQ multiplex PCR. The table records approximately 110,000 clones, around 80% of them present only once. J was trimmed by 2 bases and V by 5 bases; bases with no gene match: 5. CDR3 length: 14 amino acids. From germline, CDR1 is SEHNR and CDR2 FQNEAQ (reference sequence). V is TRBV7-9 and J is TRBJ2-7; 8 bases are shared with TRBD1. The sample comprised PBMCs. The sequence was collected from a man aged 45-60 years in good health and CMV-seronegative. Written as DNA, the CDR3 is TGTGCCAGCAGCGCCCGACAGGGGCCCTACGAGCAGTACTTC. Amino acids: CASSARQGPYEQYF.